This record covers a single TCR beta chain. The entry originates in a study of CD8+ T cells in alopecia areata. Reverse transcription of extracted RNA yielded cDNA, which provided the sequencing template. The protocol was immunoSEQ multiplex PCR, while the TCRdb copy is restricted to in-frame clones and leaves out a portion. The top ten hold about 1.5% of the sample, which has 90,000 to 100,000 clones, 41% seen once. The CDR3 runs to 14 residues. Per the germline V gene, CDR1 is LNHDA and CDR2 is SQIVND (reference sequence). V lost 10 bases, J lost 2 bases, and 6 bases stayed unmatched. The rearrangement joins TRBV19 to TRBJ1-5, with TRBD1 matching over 9 bases. The sequenced material came from CD4+ T cells sorted from blood. The sequence was obtained from a human donor with alopecia areata. DNA of the CDR3: TGTGCCACTAGGGGACAGGGAGGCAATCAGCCCCAGCATTTT. It translates to CATRGQGGNQPQHF. The variable domain in full, completed from reference TRBV19 and TRBJ1-5, reads DGGITQSPKYLFRKEGQNVTLSCEQNLNHDAMYWYRQDPGQGLRLIYYSQIVNDFQKGDIAEGYSVSREKKESFPLTVTSAQKNPTAFYLCATRGQGGNQPQHFGDGTRLSIL.